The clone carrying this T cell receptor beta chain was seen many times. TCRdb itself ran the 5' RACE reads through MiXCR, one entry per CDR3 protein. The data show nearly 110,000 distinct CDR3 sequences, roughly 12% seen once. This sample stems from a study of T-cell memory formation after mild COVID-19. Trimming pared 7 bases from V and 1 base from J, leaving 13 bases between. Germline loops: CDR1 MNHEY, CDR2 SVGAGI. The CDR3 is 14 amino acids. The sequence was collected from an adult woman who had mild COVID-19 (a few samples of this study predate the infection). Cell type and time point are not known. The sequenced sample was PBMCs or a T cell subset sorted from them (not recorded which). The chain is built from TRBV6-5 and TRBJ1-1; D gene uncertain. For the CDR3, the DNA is TGTGCCAGCAACGAAGTTAGGACGAACACTGAAGCTTTCTTT. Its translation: CASNEVRTNTEAFF.